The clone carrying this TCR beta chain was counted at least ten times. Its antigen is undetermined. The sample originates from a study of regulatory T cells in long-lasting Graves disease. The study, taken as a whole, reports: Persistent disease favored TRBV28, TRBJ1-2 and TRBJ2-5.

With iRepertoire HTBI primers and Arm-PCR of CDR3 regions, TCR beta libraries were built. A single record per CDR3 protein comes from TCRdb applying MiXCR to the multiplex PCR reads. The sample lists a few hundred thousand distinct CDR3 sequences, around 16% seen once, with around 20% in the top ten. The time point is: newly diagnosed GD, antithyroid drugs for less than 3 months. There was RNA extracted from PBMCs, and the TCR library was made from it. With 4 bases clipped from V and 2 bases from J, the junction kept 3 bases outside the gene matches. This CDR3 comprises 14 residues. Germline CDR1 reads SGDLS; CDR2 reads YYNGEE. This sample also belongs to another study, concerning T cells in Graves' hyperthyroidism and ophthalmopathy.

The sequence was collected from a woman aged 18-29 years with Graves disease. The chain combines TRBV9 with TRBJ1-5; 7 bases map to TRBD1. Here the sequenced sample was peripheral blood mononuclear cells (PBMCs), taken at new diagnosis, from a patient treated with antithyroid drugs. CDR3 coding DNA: TGTGCCAGCAGCAAAGGGACAGGCAATCAGCCCCAGCATTTT. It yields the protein CASSKGTGNQPQHF.